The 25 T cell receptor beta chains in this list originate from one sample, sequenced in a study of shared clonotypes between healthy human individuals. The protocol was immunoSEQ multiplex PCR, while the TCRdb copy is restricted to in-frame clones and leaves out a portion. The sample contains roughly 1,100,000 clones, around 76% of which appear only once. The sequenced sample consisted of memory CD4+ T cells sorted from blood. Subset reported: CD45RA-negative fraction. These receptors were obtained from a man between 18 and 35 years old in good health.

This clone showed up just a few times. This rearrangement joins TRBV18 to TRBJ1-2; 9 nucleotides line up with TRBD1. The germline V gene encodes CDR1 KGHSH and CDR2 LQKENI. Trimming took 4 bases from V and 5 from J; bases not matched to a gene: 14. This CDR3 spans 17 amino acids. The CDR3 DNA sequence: TGTGCCAGCTCACGACAGAGGACAGGGGCGAACCCATATGGCTACACCTTC. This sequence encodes CASSRQRTGANPYGYTF.

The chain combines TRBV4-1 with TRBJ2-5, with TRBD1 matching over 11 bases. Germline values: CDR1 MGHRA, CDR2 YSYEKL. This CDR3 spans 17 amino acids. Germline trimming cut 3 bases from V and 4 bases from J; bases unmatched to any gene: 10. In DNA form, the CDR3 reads TGCGCCAGCAGCCATTCCGGACAGGGGGCGAAGGGAGAGACCCAGTACTTC. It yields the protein CASSHSGQGAKGETQYF.

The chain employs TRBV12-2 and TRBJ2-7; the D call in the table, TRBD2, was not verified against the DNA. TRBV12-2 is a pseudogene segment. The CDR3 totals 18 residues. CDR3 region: CASRTRSSGGQSSYEQYF. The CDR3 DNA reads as TGTGCAAGTCGCACTCGGAGTAGCGGGGGCCAGAGCTCCTACGAGCAGTACTTC.

The CDR3 DNA reads TGTGCCAGCGGCGTGGGAACCGGGGAGCTGTTTTTT. Amino acids: CASGVGTGELFF. V is TRBV7-2 and J is TRBJ2-2; the D is unclear. This CDR3 region has 12 residues. Trimming cost V 8 bases and J 5 bases, with 9 bases left between them. Germline V lookup: CDR1 SGHTA, CDR2 FQGNSA.

CDR3 sequence (DNA): TGTGCCAGCCGGGGACCGAAGAATCAGCCCCAGCATTTT. Protein product: CASRGPKNQPQHF. J is TRBJ1-5 and V is TRBV6-1, with D possibly being TRBD1 (5 bases). Germline CDR1 MNHNS, CDR2 SASEGT. Deletions cut 8 bases from V and 4 bases from J, with 12 bases between. The CDR3 totals 13 residues.

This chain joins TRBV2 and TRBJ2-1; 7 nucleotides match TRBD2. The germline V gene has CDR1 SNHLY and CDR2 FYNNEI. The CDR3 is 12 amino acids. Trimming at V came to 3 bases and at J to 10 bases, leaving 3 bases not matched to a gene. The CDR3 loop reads CASSEDSGEQFF. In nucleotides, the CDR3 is TGTGCCAGCAGTGAGGATAGCGGGGAGCAGTTCTTC. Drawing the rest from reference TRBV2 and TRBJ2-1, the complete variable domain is EPEVTQTPSHQVTQMGQEVILRCVPISNHLYFYWYRQILGQKVEFLVSFYNNEISEKSEIFDDQFSVERPDGSNFTLKIRSTKLEDSAMYFCASSEDSGEQFFGPGTRLTVL.

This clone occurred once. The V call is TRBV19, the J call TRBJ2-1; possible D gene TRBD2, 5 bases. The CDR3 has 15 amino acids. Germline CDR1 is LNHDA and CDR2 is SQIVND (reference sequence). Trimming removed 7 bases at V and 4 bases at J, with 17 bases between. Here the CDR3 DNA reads TGTGCCAGTACTGGAGACTACCAAGATTACAATGAGCAGTTCTTC. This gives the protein CASTGDYQDYNEQFF.

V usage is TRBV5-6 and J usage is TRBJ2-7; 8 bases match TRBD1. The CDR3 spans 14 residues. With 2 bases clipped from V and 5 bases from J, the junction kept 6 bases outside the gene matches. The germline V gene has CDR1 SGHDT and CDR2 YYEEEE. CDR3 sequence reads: CASSLPGGWNEQYF. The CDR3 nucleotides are TGTGCCAGCAGCTTACCAGGGGGCTGGAACGAGCAGTACTTC. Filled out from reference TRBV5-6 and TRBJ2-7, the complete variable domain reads DAGVTQSPTHLIKTRGQQVTLRCSPKSGHDTVSWYQQALGQGPQFIFQYYEEEERQRGNFPDRFSGHQFPNYSSELNVNALLLGDSALYLCASSLPGGWNEQYFGPGTRLTVT.

CDR3 DNA: TGTGCCTGGAGGCGGGGACTTCGCGGCGAGCAGTACTTC. This encodes CAWRRGLRGEQYF. The rearrangement joins TRBV30 to TRBJ2-7; tentatively, D is TRBD2 (6 bases). Germline values: CDR1 GTSNPN, CDR2 SVGIG (reference sequence). Between the trimmed V and J ends, which lost 3 bases and 6 bases, there was a span of 15 bases. The CDR3 contains 13 residues.

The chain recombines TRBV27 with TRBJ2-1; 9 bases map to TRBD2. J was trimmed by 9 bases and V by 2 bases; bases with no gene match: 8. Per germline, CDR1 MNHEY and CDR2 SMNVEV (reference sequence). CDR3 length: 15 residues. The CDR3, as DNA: TGTGCCAGCAGTTTAACAGCGGGAGGTAGTAGTGAGCAGTTCTTC. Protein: CASSLTAGGSSEQFF.

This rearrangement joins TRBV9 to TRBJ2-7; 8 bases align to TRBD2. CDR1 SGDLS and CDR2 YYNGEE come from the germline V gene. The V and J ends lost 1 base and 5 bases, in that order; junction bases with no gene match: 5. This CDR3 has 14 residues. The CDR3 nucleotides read TGTGCCAGCAGCGTACAAGCGGGGGACCACGAGCAGTACTTC. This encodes CASSVQAGDHEQYF.

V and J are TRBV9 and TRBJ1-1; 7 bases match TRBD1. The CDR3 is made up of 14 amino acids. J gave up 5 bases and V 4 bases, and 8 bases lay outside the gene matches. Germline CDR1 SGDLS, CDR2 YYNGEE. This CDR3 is CASSPTGVSTEAFF. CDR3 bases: TGTGCCAGCAGCCCCACAGGGGTGAGTACTGAAGCTTTCTTT.

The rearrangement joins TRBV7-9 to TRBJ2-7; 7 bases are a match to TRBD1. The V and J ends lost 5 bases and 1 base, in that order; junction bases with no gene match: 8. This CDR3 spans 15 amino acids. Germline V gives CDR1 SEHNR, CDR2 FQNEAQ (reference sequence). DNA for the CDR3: TGTGCCAGCAGCGTCTGGACAGGCCATTCCTACGAGCAGTACTTC. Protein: CASSVWTGHSYEQYF.

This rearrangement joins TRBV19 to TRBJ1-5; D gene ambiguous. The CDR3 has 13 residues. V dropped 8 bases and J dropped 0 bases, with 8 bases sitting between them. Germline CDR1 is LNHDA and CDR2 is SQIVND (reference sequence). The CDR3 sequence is CASRLDSNQPQHF. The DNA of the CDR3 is TGTGCCAGTCGCCTGGATAGCAATCAGCCCCAGCATTTT.

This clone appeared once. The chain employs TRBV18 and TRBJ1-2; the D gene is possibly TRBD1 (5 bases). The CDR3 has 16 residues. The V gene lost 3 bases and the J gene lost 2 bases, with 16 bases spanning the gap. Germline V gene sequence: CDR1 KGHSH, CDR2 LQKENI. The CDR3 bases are TGTGCCAGCTCACCTGGCAGGGCCTCGGGAAACTATGGCTACACCTTC. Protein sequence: CASSPGRASGNYGYTF.

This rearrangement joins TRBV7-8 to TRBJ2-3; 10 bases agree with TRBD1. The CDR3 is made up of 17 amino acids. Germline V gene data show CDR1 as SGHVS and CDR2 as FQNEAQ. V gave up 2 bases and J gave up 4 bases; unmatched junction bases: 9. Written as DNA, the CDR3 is TGTGCCAGCAGCTTAAGAGGTCGACAGGGGGCCCCAGATACGCAGTATTTT. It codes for CASSLRGRQGAPDTQYF.

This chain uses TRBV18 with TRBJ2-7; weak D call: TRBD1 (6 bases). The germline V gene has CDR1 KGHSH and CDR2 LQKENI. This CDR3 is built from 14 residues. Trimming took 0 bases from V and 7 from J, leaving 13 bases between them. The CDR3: CASSPPGSTGEQYF. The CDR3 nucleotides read TGTGCCAGCTCACCACCAGGCTCCACAGGGGAGCAGTACTTC. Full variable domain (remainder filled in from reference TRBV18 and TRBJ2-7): NAGVMQNPRHLVRRRGQEARLRCSPMKGHSHVYWYRQLPEEGLKFMVYLQKENIIDESGMPKERFSAEFPKEGPSILRIQQVVRGDSAAYFCASSPPGSTGEQYFGPGTRLTVT.

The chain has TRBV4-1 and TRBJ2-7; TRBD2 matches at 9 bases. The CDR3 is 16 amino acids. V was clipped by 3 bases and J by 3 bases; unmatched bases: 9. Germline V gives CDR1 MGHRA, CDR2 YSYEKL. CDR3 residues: CASSHFSGRHSYEQYF. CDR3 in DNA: TGCGCCAGCAGCCACTTTAGCGGGAGACACAGCTACGAGCAGTACTTC.

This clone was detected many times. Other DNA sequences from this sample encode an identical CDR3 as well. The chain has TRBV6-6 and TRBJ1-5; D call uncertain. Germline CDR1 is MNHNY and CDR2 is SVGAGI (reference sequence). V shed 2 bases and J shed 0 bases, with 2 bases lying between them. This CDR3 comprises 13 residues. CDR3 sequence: CASSYGSNQPQHF. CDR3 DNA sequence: TGTGCCAGCAGTTACGGTAGCAATCAGCCCCAGCATTTT.

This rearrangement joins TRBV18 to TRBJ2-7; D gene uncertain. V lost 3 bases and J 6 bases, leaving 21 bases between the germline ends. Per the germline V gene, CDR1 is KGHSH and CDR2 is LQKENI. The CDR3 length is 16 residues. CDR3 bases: TGTGCCAGCTCACCCAAGGAGACAACAGTTTTCGGCGAGCAGTACTTC. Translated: CASSPKETTVFGEQYF. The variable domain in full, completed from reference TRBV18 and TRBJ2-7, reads NAGVMQNPRHLVRRRGQEARLRCSPMKGHSHVYWYRQLPEEGLKFMVYLQKENIIDESGMPKERFSAEFPKEGPSILRIQQVVRGDSAAYFCASSPKETTVFGEQYFGPGTRLTVT.

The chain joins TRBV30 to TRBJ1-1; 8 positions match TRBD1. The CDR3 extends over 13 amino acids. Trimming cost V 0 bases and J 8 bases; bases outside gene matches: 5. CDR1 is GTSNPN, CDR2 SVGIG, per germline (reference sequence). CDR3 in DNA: TGTGCCTGGAGTGTACCCGACAGGGGAGAAGCTTTCTTT. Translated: CAWSVPDRGEAFF.

CDR3 sequence: CASGLVVTSHSPFPTDTQYF. In DNA, the CDR3 is TGTGCTAGTGGTTTGGTAGTGACTAGCCATTCCCCTTTCCCCACAGATACGCAGTATTTT. V and J are TRBV12-5 and TRBJ2-3, with TRBD2 matching 7 bases. The CDR3 has 20 amino acids. The trim removed 0 bases at V and 2 bases at J, leaving 17 bases unmatched. Germline V gene data show CDR1 as LGHNT and CDR2 as FRNRAP.

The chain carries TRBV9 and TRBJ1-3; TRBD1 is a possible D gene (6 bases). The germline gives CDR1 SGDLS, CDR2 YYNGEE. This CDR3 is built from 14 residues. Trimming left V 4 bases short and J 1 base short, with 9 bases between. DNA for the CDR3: TGTGCCAGCAGCAAACAGGGTTCTGGAAACACCATATATTTT. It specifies CASSKQGSGNTIYF. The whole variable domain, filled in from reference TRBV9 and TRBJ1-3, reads DSGVTQTPKHLITATGQRVTLRCSPRSGDLSVYWYQQSLDQGLQFLIQYYNGEERAKGNILERFSAQQFPDLHSELNLSSLELGDSALYFCASSKQGSGNTIYFGEGSWLTVV.

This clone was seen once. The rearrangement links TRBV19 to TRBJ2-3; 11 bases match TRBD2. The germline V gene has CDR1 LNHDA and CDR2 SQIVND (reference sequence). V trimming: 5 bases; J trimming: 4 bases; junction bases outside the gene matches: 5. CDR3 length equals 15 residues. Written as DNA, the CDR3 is TGTGCCAGTAGTGAATTAGCGGGAGGGCCAGATACGCAGTATTTT. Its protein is CASSELAGGPDTQYF.

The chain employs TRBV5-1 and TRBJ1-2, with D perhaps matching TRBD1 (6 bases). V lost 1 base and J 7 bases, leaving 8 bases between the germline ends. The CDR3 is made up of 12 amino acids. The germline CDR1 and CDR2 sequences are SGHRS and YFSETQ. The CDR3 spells CASSLTGSGYTF. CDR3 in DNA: TGCGCCAGCAGCTTGACAGGGTCTGGCTACACCTTC.